Sequencing of this TCR beta chain was carried out in a study of OX40 agonist ivuxolimab in advanced cancers. Study-level background: An anti-OX40 (CD134) antibody with agonistic activity, ivuxolimab, was administered to patients.

Germline V gives CDR1 ENHRY, CDR2 SYGVKD. The CDR3 has 13 amino acids. V dropped 6 bases and J dropped 5 bases, with 13 bases sitting between them. Data came from immunoSEQ multiplex PCR; TCRdb stores just in-frame clones and leaves some out. The sample shows under 80,000 clones, about nine tenths of them seen only once. The source is an adult with an advanced solid tumor such as melanoma, head and neck, liver or kidney cancer. V gene TRBV10-3 combines with J gene TRBJ2-5; perhaps TRBD1 as D (6 bases). The sample consisted of CD4+ or CD8+ T cells sorted from blood, taken in a trial of the OX40 agonist ivuxolimab. The CDR3 loop reads CAISAGVRETQYF. CDR3 nucleotides: TGTGCCATCAGCGCAGGGGTCCGGGAGACCCAGTACTTC.